These 18 T cell receptor beta chains share one sample of origin, sequenced in a study of shared clonotypes between healthy human individuals. CD45RO-negative, CCR7-positively selected cells formed the naive CD8 fraction, excluding terminally differentiated effector memory CD45RA+ cells. The assay was immunoSEQ multiplex PCR, and TCRdb's table has in-frame clones only and misses some. This sample has some 2,000,000 clones, with roughly 95% found just once. The sequencing sample was made of naive CD8+ T cells sorted from blood. These receptor sequences come from a man between 18 and 35 years old in good health.

The chain recombines TRBV28 with TRBJ2-7; D is unresolved. Germline V CDR1 and CDR2: MDHEN, SYDVKM. CDR3 size: 15 residues. Trimming left V 2 bases short and J 0 bases short, with 11 bases between. The CDR3 nucleotides are TGTGCCAGCAGTTTACCCCCAGGTCTCTCCTACGAGCAGTACTTC. This gives the protein CASSLPPGLSYEQYF.

This chain connects TRBV5-4 to TRBJ2-7; D might be TRBD1 or TRBD2, each matching 7 bases. The V end was cut by 1 base, the J end by 3 bases, with 11 bases between. CDR1 is SGHNT and CDR2 is YYREEE in the germline V gene (reference sequence). The CDR3 runs 14 residues. The CDR3 region has the DNA TGTGCCAGCAGCTTGTCAGGGGGGGGCTACGAGCAGTACTTC. Translated: CASSLSGGGYEQYF.

J is TRBJ1-5 and V is TRBV11-2; D call uncertain. The ends were cut back, 0 bases at V and 3 bases at J, with 9 bases in the middle. Germline CDR1 SGHAT, CDR2 FQNNGV. The CDR3 sequence is 15 residues long. The CDR3 region has the DNA TGTGCCAGCAGCTTAGACAGTGGTAACAATCAGCCCCAGCATTTT. As protein: CASSLDSGNNQPQHF.

The chain links TRBV27 to TRBJ1-6, with 7 nucleotides matching TRBD1. The germline gives CDR1 MNHEY, CDR2 SMNVEV (reference sequence). V was clipped by 6 bases and J by 4 bases; unmatched bases: 9. The CDR3 runs to 16 residues. CDR3 residues: CASSPTGDQYNSPLHF. The CDR3, as DNA: TGTGCCAGCAGCCCTACAGGGGATCAATATAATTCACCCCTCCACTTT.

The chain uses TRBV28 and TRBJ2-7; 8 nucleotides line up with TRBD1. The CDR3 is 16 residues long. With V trimmed by 6 bases and J by 5 bases, 15 bases remained unmatched. Germline assignment: CDR1 MDHEN and CDR2 SYDVKM. CDR3 residues: CASSSYRWDRSNEQYF. CDR3 bases: TGTGCCAGCAGCTCCTACCGGTGGGACAGGTCAAACGAGCAGTACTTC.

V and J are TRBV9 and TRBJ1-4, with a tentative D call TRBD1 (5 bases). Trimming removed 1 base at V and 5 bases at J, with 12 bases between. There are 15 residues in the CDR3. From germline, CDR1 is SGDLS and CDR2 YYNGEE. The CDR3 DNA sequence: TGTGCCAGCAGCGTAACGGGGGGACCAAATGAAAAACTGTTTTTT. This codes for CASSVTGGPNEKLFF.

This clone was seen only once. The chain recombines TRBV9 with TRBJ2-3, with D unresolved. V lost 7 bases to trimming and J lost 3 bases, with 6 bases between them. The CDR3 contains 11 residues. Germline assignment: CDR1 SGDLS and CDR2 YYNGEE. Here the CDR3 DNA reads TGTGCCAGCGTAGAGACAGATACGCAGTATTTT. Translating gives CASVETDTQYF.

This clone appeared a single time. The chain joins TRBV29-1 to TRBJ2-1; TRBD2 matches at 7 bases. This CDR3 has 16 residues. Trimming at V came to 1 base and at J to 7 bases, leaving 13 bases not matched to a gene. Germline assignment: CDR1 SQVTM and CDR2 ANQGSEA. CDR3 nucleotide sequence: TGCAGCGTTGAAGGAGTACTAGCGAGGAGGGGTAATGAGCAGTTCTTC. It translates to CSVEGVLARRGNEQFF.

With respect to this clone: Other DNA sequences in the same sample also yield this CDR3. The chain combines TRBV7-9 with TRBJ2-7; no definite D call. The ends were cut back, 3 bases at V and 0 bases at J, with 6 bases in the middle. The CDR3 covers 13 residues. Germline CDR1 is SEHNR and CDR2 is FQNEAQ (reference sequence). The CDR3 DNA follows: TGTGCCAGCAGCTTGACAAGCTCCTACGAGCAGTACTTC. Translating it yields CASSLTSSYEQYF.

This clone has just one count. This chain links TRBV15 with TRBJ2-7; D might be TRBD2 (5 bases). V was trimmed by 5 bases and J by 2 bases, leaving 13 bases between them. Germline CDR1 and CDR2: LNHNV and YYDKDF (reference sequence). The CDR3 extends over 14 amino acids. CDR3 region: CATSRRTAAYEQYF. CDR3 sequence (DNA): TGTGCCACCAGCCGCCGGACTGCTGCCTACGAGCAGTACTTC.

The rearrangement links TRBV4-1 to TRBJ2-7; D call uncertain. Germline-derived CDR1 and CDR2 are MGHRA and YSYEKL. The germline V and J ends were trimmed by 4 bases and 3 bases, with 10 bases remaining between them. This CDR3 has 13 residues. The DNA for the CDR3 is TGCGCCAGCAGCCCATCGAATCTCTACGAGCAGTACTTC. Amino acids: CASSPSNLYEQYF.

Points on this clone: A much more abundant neighbour one base away suggests this may be a read error. The chain is built from TRBV7-9 and TRBJ1-1, with D tentatively TRBD1 (6 bases). Trimming cost V 3 bases and J 3 bases, with 8 bases left between them. The CDR3 spans 13 residues. Germline CDR1 reads SEHNR; CDR2 reads FQNEAQ (reference sequence). The CDR3 is CASSFPGDTEAFF. CDR3 nucleotide sequence: TGTGCCAGCAGCTTCCCAGGGGACACTGAAGCTTTCTTT.

The table lists this clone with a count of one. This CDR3 is also generated by other DNA sequences in the sample. The chain recombines TRBV5-1 with TRBJ2-5; 7 nucleotides match TRBD1. There are 13 residues in the CDR3. V lost 2 bases, J lost 3 bases, and 1 base stayed unmatched. Germline lookup yields CDR1 SGHRS and CDR2 YFSETQ. The CDR3 loop is CASSLGTEETQYF. DNA for the CDR3: TGCGCCAGCAGCTTAGGGACAGAAGAGACCCAGTACTTC. Filled out from reference TRBV5-1 and TRBJ2-5, the complete variable domain reads KAGVTQTPRYLIKTRGQQVTLSCSPISGHRSVSWYQQTPGQGLQFLFEYFSETQRNKGNFPGRFSGRQFSNSRSEMNVSTLELGDSALYLCASSLGTEETQYFGPGTRLLVL.

This clone was observed a few times. CDR3 DNA: TGTGCCAGCAGCCCGCGAAACTACGAGCAGTACTTC. Amino acid sequence: CASSPRNYEQYF. The chain is built from TRBV7-2 and TRBJ2-7; D uncertain. Trimming shortened V by 5 bases and J by 3 bases, and 8 bases separated the two germline ends. Germline lookup yields CDR1 SGHTA and CDR2 FQGNSA. The CDR3 is 12 residues long.

This clone occurred once. The sample contains more than one DNA sequence encoding this CDR3. The gene calls are TRBV27 and TRBJ1-5; D is perhaps TRBD1 (6 bases). Germline CDR1 reads MNHEY; CDR2 reads SMNVEV (reference sequence). Trimming removed 3 bases at V and 4 bases at J, with 10 bases between. This CDR3 is 14 amino acids long. This CDR3 reads CASSFEGGNQPQHF. In DNA, the CDR3 is TGTGCCAGCAGTTTCGAGGGGGGTAATCAGCCCCAGCATTTT.

As concerns this clone: The same CDR3 also results from other DNA sequences found in this sample. The chain links TRBV30 to TRBJ1-4; possible D gene TRBD1, 5 bases. Germline V gene data show CDR1 as GTSNPN and CDR2 as SVGIG (reference sequence). This CDR3 contains 11 residues. Trimming left V 3 bases short and J 8 bases short, with 7 bases between. CDR3: CAWSSGEKLFF. The CDR3 DNA reads TGTGCCTGGAGCTCAGGGGAAAAACTGTTTTTT.

The rearrangement joins TRBV4-1 to TRBJ2-5, with 11 bases matching TRBD1. This CDR3 region has 15 residues. The V segment lost 0 bases and the J segment 4 bases; nucleotides outside the gene matches: 1. Germline CDR1 and CDR2: MGHRA and YSYEKL. CDR3 coding DNA: TGCGCCAGCAGCCAAGATGGGACAGGGGGAGAGACCCAGTACTTC. This translates into CASSQDGTGGETQYF.

V usage is TRBV27 and J usage is TRBJ2-7; no reliable D call. V gave up 3 bases and J gave up 5 bases, with 5 bases separating them. CDR3 length equals 11 residues. CDR1 MNHEY and CDR2 SMNVEV come from the germline V gene (reference sequence). CDR3 protein: CASSFRNEQYF. The CDR3 DNA reads as TGTGCCAGCAGTTTCCGAAACGAGCAGTACTTC.